This is a list of T cell receptor beta chains from one sample in a study of graft-versus-host responses after intestinal transplantation. Generated by immunoSEQ multiplex PCR, the TCRdb table keeps only in-frame clones and is missing some. The table has about 24,000 clones, roughly 85% seen once. Sequencing used PBMCs, obtained 450 to 480 days after intestinal transplant. The source is a human patient who received an intestinal transplant, so some T cells may come from the graft donor. The CDR3 runs from the conserved cysteine through the conserved F or W. D genes are given only for firm matches. Not every row has a clone size; where given, it reads once, few, many or a size class.

D gene	J gene	V gene	clone size	CDR3 DNA	CDR3 protein
-	TRBJ2-1	TRBV20-1	-	TGCAGTGCCGAAAGAGGATCTGGGCAGTTCTTC	CSAERGSGQFF
-	TRBJ1-1	TRBV6-5	-	TGTGCCAGCAGTCCTCTGTTGAACACTGAAGCTTTCTTT	CASSPLLNTEAFF
TRBD1	TRBJ2-5	TRBV30	-	TGTGCCTCCCGGGACAGGGAAGAGACCCAGTACTTC	CASRDREETQYF
-	TRBJ1-6	TRBV6-5	once	TGTGCCAGCAGCTACTTTGGTACACCCCTCCACTTT	CASSYFGTPLHF
TRBD2	TRBJ2-2	TRBV29-1	-	TGCAGCGCCGGGGGGACTAGCGGGCTATTCGGGGAGCTGTTTTTT	CSAGGTSGLFGELFF
-	TRBJ2-7	TRBV5-1	-	TGCGCCAGCAGCCTGAGCTCCTACGAGCAGTACTTC	CASSLSSYEQYF
-	TRBJ1-5	TRBV2	-	TGTGCCAGTTCCTACCAAGTAAATCAGCCCCAGCATTTT	CASSYQVNQPQHF
-	TRBJ1-5	TRBV28	-	TGTGCCAGCAGTTTAGAAGGACAGCCCCAGCATTTT	CASSLEGQPQHF
TRBD2	TRBJ2-5	TRBV4-2	-	TGTGCCAGCAGCCAAGTAGCGGGGGAAGAAGAGACCCAGTACTTC	CASSQVAGEEETQYF
-	TRBJ2-5	TRBV9	-	TGTGCCAGCAGCGTATCAGGGCTCGGAGAGACCCAGTACTTC	CASSVSGLGETQYF
TRBD2	TRBJ2-1	TRBV5-6	-	TGTGCCAGCAGTTTCCTTACTAGCGGGAGGATGGATGAGCAGTTCTTC	CASSFLTSGRMDEQFF
-	TRBJ1-1	TRBV30	-	TGTGCCTGGAGCCAGTGGCGGAACACTGAAGCTTTCTTT	CAWSQWRNTEAFF
-	TRBJ2-1	TRBV5-1	-	TGCGCCAGTTCCGCGTCCTACAATGAGCAGTTCTTC	CASSASYNEQFF
-	TRBJ2-3	TRBV7-7	-	TGTGCTAGCAGCTTCCAATACACAGATACGCAGTATTTT	CASSFQYTDTQYF
TRBD1	TRBJ2-1	TRBV7-9	-	TGTGCCAGCAGCTCGACAGGGATCGTCGGCAATGAGCAGTTCTTC	CASSSTGIVGNEQFF
-	TRBJ2-5	TRBV27	few	TGTGCCAGCAGTTTGTCCCCCGTGACCTGGGAGACCCAGTACTTC	CASSLSPVTWETQYF
-	TRBJ1-2	TRBV19	-	TGTGCCAGTAGTATAGATCAAGGGGGAATGGGCTACACCTTC	CASSIDQGGMGYTF
-	TRBJ1-1	TRBV9	-	TGTGCCAGCAGCGTAGGCGGGACACTCGCTGAAGCTTTCTTT	CASSVGGTLAEAFF
TRBD1	TRBJ2-1	TRBV7-6	-	TGTGCCAGCAGCCTGGACAGGGGGCTTTACAATGAGCAGTTCTTC	CASSLDRGLYNEQFF
-	TRBJ1-2	TRBV7-8	-	TGTGCCAGCAGCTACCGAACCCAGGGCAACTATGGCTACACCTTC	CASSYRTQGNYGYTF
-	TRBJ1-2	TRBV27	few	TGTGCCAGCAGTTTTTCTCCGGGGGCTTCCTACACCTTC	CASSFSPGASYTF
-	TRBJ2-7	TRBV9	few	TGTGCCAGCAGCCAAACCGAGCGCTACGAGCAGTACTTC	CASSQTERYEQYF
-	TRBJ1-1	TRBV11-2	-	TGTGCCAGCAGCTTATTTATGAACACTGAAGCTTTCTTT	CASSLFMNTEAFF
-	TRBJ1-1	TRBV12-5	-	TGTGCTAGTGGTTTGGTACGGTACAGCAGAGCTTTCTTT	CASGLVRYSRAFF
-	TRBJ2-5	TRBV6-5	-	TGTGCCAGCCTAGGGACCCCGAACCAAGAGACCCAGTACTTC	CASLGTPNQETQYF
-	TRBJ2-7	TRBV6-6	-	TGTGCCAGCAGTTCAAGTCCTAGGCCCCCGGTCTACGAGCAGTACTTC	CASSSSPRPPVYEQYF
-	TRBJ1-6	TRBV5-1	once	TGCGCCAGCAGCCTGACGGACGGTTCACCCCTCCACTTT	CASSLTDGSPLHF
-	TRBJ1-2	TRBV5-4	once	TGTGCCAGCATCCAAAGTTCCGGAGCTAACTATGGCTACACCTTC	CASIQSSGANYGYTF
-	TRBJ1-1	TRBV29-1	-	TGCAGCGTTGGTCAGGGGCCCCGCTTGAACACTGAAGCTTTCTTT	CSVGQGPRLNTEAFF
TRBD1	TRBJ2-5	TRBV7-7	-	TGTGCTAGCAGCTTACCGGGACAGGGGAGCGAGACCCAGTACTTC	CASSLPGQGSETQYF
-	TRBJ2-7	TRBV30	-	TGTGCCTGGAGGGTGTCGGCGGGCCGCACCACCTACGAGCAGTACTTC	CAWRVSAGRTTYEQYF
TRBD1	TRBJ2-6	TRBV29-1	-	TGCTGCGTTGATGGGCAGGGGGCGGCTGGGGCCAACGTCCTGACTTTC	CCVDGQGAAGANVLTF
-	TRBJ1-2	TRBV13	-	TGTGCCAGCAGCTTAGGCACGGAAACCTATGGCTACACCTTC	CASSLGTETYGYTF
-	TRBJ2-7	TRBV6-1	-	TGTGCCAGCAGTGAACGGGGCTCATACTTC	CASSERGSYF
-	TRBJ1-2	TRBV6-1	-	TGTGCCAGCAGGACCTTAGACAGGAAGGGCTATGGCTACACCTTC	CASRTLDRKGYGYTF
TRBD1	TRBJ2-1	TRBV5-1	few	TGCGCCAGCAGCTTCGGGACAGCTTACAATGAGCAGTTCTTC	CASSFGTAYNEQFF
-	TRBJ2-1	TRBV7-6	-	TGTGCCAGCAGGCTTAGGTTGGAGGATGAGCAGTTCTTC	CASRLRLEDEQFF
-	TRBJ2-3	TRBV12-2	-	TGTGCAAGTCGCCTGGGACTAGCGGACACAGATACGCAGTATTTT	CASRLGLADTDTQYF
TRBD2	TRBJ2-1	TRBV4-1	once	TGCGCCAGCAGCCTAGCGGGCCTAGCGGGCGATGAGCAGTTCTTC	CASSLAGLAGDEQFF
TRBD2	TRBJ2-1	TRBV27	-	TGTGCCAGCAGTCTAGCGGGAGGGTATTACAATGAGCAGTTCTTC	CASSLAGGYYNEQFF
-	TRBJ2-5	TRBV5-1	-	TGCGCCAGCAGCTTGGGGGCCAGCGGTGAGACCCAGTACTTC	CASSLGASGETQYF
-	TRBJ1-3	TRBV19	once	TGTGCCTCGAGGGCTGGAAACACCATATATTTT	CASRAGNTIYF
-	TRBJ2-7	TRBV10-3	few	TGTGCCATCAGTCAGGGGCTGGGCTACGAGCAGTACTTC	CAISQGLGYEQYF
TRBD2	TRBJ2-5	TRBV5-8	once	TGTGCCAGCAGCTTGGGTCTAGCGGGAGGATTTTGGAGAGAGACCCAGTACTTC	CASSLGLAGGFWRETQYF